A selection of T cell receptor beta chains follows, all from one sample in a study of control samples from healthy donors and cancer patients. Sequencing used immunoSEQ multiplex PCR; TCRdb keeps in-frame clones, though not all of them. The data contain under 30,000 clones, roughly 78% of them seen just once; the ten biggest clones take up around 20%. Sequencing was carried out using PBMCs. The receptors here all came from a man aged 60 to 75 with head and neck cancer. Both conserved end residues are trimmed from each CDR3. Each record gives: J gene, V gene, CDR3 protein.

j_gene: TRBJ1-1
v_gene: TRBV4-3
CDR3aa: ASSRGINTEAF

j_gene: TRBJ1-2
v_gene: TRBV28
CDR3aa: ASSFPTKRGYT

j_gene: TRBJ2-4
v_gene: TRBV15
CDR3aa: ATSREGIAKNIQY

j_gene: TRBJ2-7
v_gene: TRBV6-6
CDR3aa: ASSYVPRNYEQY

j_gene: TRBJ1-5
v_gene: TRBV11-2
CDR3aa: ASSLGQTNQPQH

j_gene: TRBJ1-1
v_gene: TRBV6-1
CDR3aa: ASSDEGGFPRDTEAF

j_gene: TRBJ2-1
v_gene: TRBV30
CDR3aa: AWNRGRTNEQF

j_gene: TRBJ1-1
v_gene: TRBV7-2
CDR3aa: ASSLFGRMNTEAF

j_gene: TRBJ2-1
v_gene: TRBV7-2
CDR3aa: ASSLPKERARASYNEQF

j_gene: TRBJ1-2
v_gene: TRBV25-1
CDR3aa: ASTSDTNYGYT

j_gene: TRBJ2-3
v_gene: TRBV5-1
CDR3aa: ASFTSGDTDTQY

j_gene: TRBJ2-7
v_gene: TRBV7-8
CDR3aa: ASSSHRGQSEQY

j_gene: TRBJ2-3
v_gene: TRBV18
CDR3aa: ASSPTDGTDTQY

j_gene: TRBJ2-2
v_gene: TRBV18
CDR3aa: ASSPPMGELF

j_gene: TRBJ2-3
v_gene: TRBV9
CDR3aa: ASSVDGLGHTQY

j_gene: TRBJ1-1
v_gene: TRBV28
CDR3aa: ASSINRDFTEAF

j_gene: TRBJ1-2
v_gene: TRBV28
CDR3aa: ASKSNNYGYT

j_gene: TRBJ1-2
v_gene: TRBV29-1
CDR3aa: SANRDGEVYGYT

j_gene: TRBJ2-1
v_gene: TRBV28
CDR3aa: ASSLGAEGRYNEQF

j_gene: TRBJ2-1
v_gene: TRBV3-1/TRBV3-2
CDR3aa: ASSQDRNSYNEQF

j_gene: TRBJ2-7
v_gene: TRBV6-1
CDR3aa: ASSDSYEQY

j_gene: TRBJ2-2
v_gene: TRBV4-1
CDR3aa: ASSLQDLIGASGELF

j_gene: TRBJ2-3
v_gene: TRBV3-1/TRBV3-2
CDR3aa: ASSPTRTSGTDTQY

j_gene: TRBJ2-4
v_gene: TRBV28
CDR3aa: ASSPNPGLARLAKNIQY

j_gene: TRBJ2-1
v_gene: TRBV6-6
CDR3aa: ASSSRTSGRANEQF

j_gene: TRBJ2-3
v_gene: TRBV7-3
CDR3aa: ASSLRGRGTDTQY

j_gene: TRBJ2-3
v_gene: TRBV7-3
CDR3aa: ASSSLAGGTDTQY

j_gene: TRBJ1-2
v_gene: TRBV19
CDR3aa: ASSTGTGPNYGYT

j_gene: TRBJ2-1
v_gene: TRBV12-5
CDR3aa: ASGFGGSNEQF

j_gene: TRBJ2-7
v_gene: TRBV19
CDR3aa: ASKGAVASYEQY

j_gene: TRBJ2-2
v_gene: TRBV6-5
CDR3aa: ASSFEITGELF

j_gene: TRBJ1-3
v_gene: TRBV5-6
CDR3aa: ASSLGLGASGNTIY

j_gene: TRBJ2-5
v_gene: TRBV6-5
CDR3aa: ASRNWGGGPETQY

j_gene: TRBJ2-5
v_gene: TRBV24-1
CDR3aa: ATSDSGTINRETQY

j_gene: TRBJ1-5
v_gene: TRBV5-5
CDR3aa: ASSLTGDQPQH

j_gene: TRBJ1-2
v_gene: TRBV27
CDR3aa: ASSLWAGVDYT

j_gene: TRBJ2-1
v_gene: TRBV9
CDR3aa: ASSVVGGTEQF

j_gene: TRBJ2-7
v_gene: TRBV7-2
CDR3aa: ASSAVSYEQY

j_gene: TRBJ1-2
v_gene: TRBV28
CDR3aa: ASSPRGRGYGYT

j_gene: TRBJ2-5
v_gene: TRBV4-2
CDR3aa: ASSQGSGSETQY

j_gene: TRBJ2-3
v_gene: TRBV7-3
CDR3aa: ASSSGLAGGTDTQY

j_gene: TRBJ1-1
v_gene: TRBV9
CDR3aa: ASSEDIMNTEAF

j_gene: TRBJ2-7
v_gene: TRBV7-3
CDR3aa: ASSLGLASRYEQY

j_gene: TRBJ2-6
v_gene: TRBV9
CDR3aa: ASSPQQGSGANVLT

j_gene: TRBJ1-6
v_gene: TRBV28
CDR3aa: ASSLRATPLH

j_gene: TRBJ1-1
v_gene: TRBV9
CDR3aa: ASSVTVGGETEAF

j_gene: TRBJ2-1
v_gene: TRBV29-1
CDR3aa: SVDTGTGWNEQF

j_gene: TRBJ2-7
v_gene: TRBV11-2
CDR3aa: ASSSPGRTPSSSYEQY

j_gene: TRBJ1-2
v_gene: TRBV7-6
CDR3aa: ASSLAGGAEGYT

j_gene: TRBJ2-7
v_gene: TRBV28
CDR3aa: ARSRESSWEQY

j_gene: TRBJ1-3
v_gene: TRBV5-1
CDR3aa: ASSLGPERGNTIY

j_gene: TRBJ2-7
v_gene: TRBV28
CDR3aa: ATNYNGRYYEQY

j_gene: TRBJ2-7
v_gene: TRBV6-5
CDR3aa: ASRRQGASEQY

j_gene: TRBJ2-3
v_gene: TRBV6-5
CDR3aa: ASSYTGPSTDTQY

j_gene: TRBJ1-5
v_gene: TRBV5-4
CDR3aa: ASSLDNQPQH

j_gene: TRBJ2-7
v_gene: TRBV5-5
CDR3aa: ASSLITSAYEQY

j_gene: TRBJ2-7
v_gene: TRBV5-1
CDR3aa: ASSLTPGQGSYEQY

j_gene: TRBJ1-5
v_gene: TRBV6-6
CDR3aa: ASRPRDREKGQH

j_gene: TRBJ1-1
v_gene: TRBV5-1
CDR3aa: ASSGGSTLNTEAF

j_gene: TRBJ2-5
v_gene: TRBV7-6
CDR3aa: ASSLEGVTGGYQETQY